This passage covers 4 T cell receptor beta chains from one sample sequenced in a study of blood T cell repertoires in COVID-19 (dated by TCRdb to 2020 to 2022). The method behind the library was the immunoSEQ multiplex PCR assay. As stored in TCRdb, this immuneACCESS dataset retains in-frame rearrangements with V and J assigned. A fraction of the clones does not appear; measured against another copy, unresolved V genes explain less than half of the discrepancy, and the remainder lacks a known reason. This sample has approximately 90,000 clones in its table, and approximately 79% of those were observed once. The ten largest clones add up to 10% to 12% of the sample. The sequenced sample consisted of peripheral blood. Receptors originate from a man in his 70s with acute or convalescent COVID-19.

This clone has just one count. The V call is TRBV6-5, the J call TRBJ1-4; D remains ambiguous. The V gene's germline CDR1 is MNHEY and CDR2 SVGAGI. The CDR3 consists of 13 residues. V was pared by 2 bases and J by 5 bases, with 6 bases between. CDR3 DNA sequence: TGTGCCAGCAGTTACATGCAGAATGAAAAACTGTTTTTT. Translated, it gives CASSYMQNEKLFF.

The rearrangement uses TRBV5-4 and TRBJ2-3; possibly TRBD1 for D (6 bases). Trimming cost V 0 bases and J 5 bases, with 10 bases left between them. The CDR3 sequence is 14 residues long. Per the germline V gene, CDR1 is SGHNT and CDR2 is YYREEE (reference sequence). The CDR3 DNA sequence: TGTGCCAGCAGCTTGGGGGGGCCCGGAGATACGCAGTATTTT. The encoded protein is CASSLGGPGDTQYF. Drawing the rest from reference TRBV5-4 and TRBJ2-3, the complete variable domain is ETGVTQSPTHLIKTRGQQVTLRCSSQSGHNTVSWYQQALGQGPQFIFQYYREEENGRGNFPPRFSGLQFPNYSSELNVNALELDDSALYLCASSLGGPGDTQYFGPGTRLTVL.

The rearrangement links TRBV28 to TRBJ2-5; 12 nucleotides match TRBD1. CDR1 and CDR2 (germline): MDHEN, SYDVKM. V gave up 2 bases and J gave up 5 bases; unmatched junction bases: 3. The CDR3 is 15 amino acids. CDR3: CASSLGTGGMETQYF. The CDR3 bases are TGTGCCAGCAGTTTAGGGACAGGGGGCATGGAGACCCAGTACTTC.

This chain connects TRBV5-8 to TRBJ2-7; 7 bases are a match to TRBD1. Germline assignment: CDR1 SGHTS and CDR2 YDEGEE. J lost 0 bases, V lost 4 bases, and 10 bases had no gene match. The CDR3 is 16 amino acids. DNA of the CDR3: TGTGCCAGCAGCCTTAAAACAGGGGACATCTCCTACGAGCAGTACGTC. This codes for CASSLKTGDISYEQYV.